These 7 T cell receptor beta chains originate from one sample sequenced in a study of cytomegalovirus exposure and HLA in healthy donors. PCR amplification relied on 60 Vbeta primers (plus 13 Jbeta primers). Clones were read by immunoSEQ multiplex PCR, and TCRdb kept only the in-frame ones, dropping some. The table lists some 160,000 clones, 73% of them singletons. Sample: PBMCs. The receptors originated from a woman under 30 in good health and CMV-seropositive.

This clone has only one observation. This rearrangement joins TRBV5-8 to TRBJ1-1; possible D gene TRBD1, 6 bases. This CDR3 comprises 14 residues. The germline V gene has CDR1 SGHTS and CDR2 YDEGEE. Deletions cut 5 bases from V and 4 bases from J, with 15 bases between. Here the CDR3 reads CASRPQTGTTEAFF. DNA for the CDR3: TGTGCCAGCAGACCCCAAACAGGGACCACTGAAGCTTTCTTT.

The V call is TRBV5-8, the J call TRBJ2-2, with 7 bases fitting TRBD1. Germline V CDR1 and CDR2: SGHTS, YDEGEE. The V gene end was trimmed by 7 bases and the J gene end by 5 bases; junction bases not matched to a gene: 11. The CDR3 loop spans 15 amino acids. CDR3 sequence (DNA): TGTGCCAGCCAAAGGGGGCAGGGCCAGACCGGGGAGCTGTTTTTT. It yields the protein CASQRGQGQTGELFF.

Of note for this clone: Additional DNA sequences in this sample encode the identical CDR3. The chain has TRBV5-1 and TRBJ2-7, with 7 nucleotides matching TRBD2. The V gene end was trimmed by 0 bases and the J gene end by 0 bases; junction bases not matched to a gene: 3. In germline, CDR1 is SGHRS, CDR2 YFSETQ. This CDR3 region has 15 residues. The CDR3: CASSLAGGSSYEQYF. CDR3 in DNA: TGCGCCAGCAGCTTGGCCGGGGGGAGCTCCTACGAGCAGTACTTC.

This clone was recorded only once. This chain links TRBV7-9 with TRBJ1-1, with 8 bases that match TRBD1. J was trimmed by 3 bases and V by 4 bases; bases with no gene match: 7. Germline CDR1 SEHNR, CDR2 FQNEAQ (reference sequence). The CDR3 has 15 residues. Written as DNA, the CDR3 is TGTGCCAGCAGCTCGACAGGGGACAGGTACACTGAAGCTTTCTTT. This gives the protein CASSSTGDRYTEAFF. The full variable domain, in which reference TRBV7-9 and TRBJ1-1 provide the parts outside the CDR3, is DTGVSQNPRHKITKRGQNVTFRCDPISEHNRLYWYRQTLGQGPEFLTYFQNEAQLEKSRLLSDRFSAERPKGSFSTLEIQRTEQGDSAMYLCASSSTGDRYTEAFFGQGTRLTVV.

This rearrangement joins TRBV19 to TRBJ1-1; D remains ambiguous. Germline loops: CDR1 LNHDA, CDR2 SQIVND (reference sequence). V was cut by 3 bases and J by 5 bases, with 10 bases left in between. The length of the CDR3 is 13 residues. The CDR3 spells CASSIAGDTEAFF. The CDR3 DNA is TGTGCCAGTAGTATCGCCGGGGATACTGAAGCTTTCTTT.

CDR3 in DNA: TGTGCCAGCAGTAGGCGGGGGGGCCGTTCCGGGGAGCTGTTTTTT. This gives the protein CASSRRGGRSGELFF. The chain uses TRBV2 and TRBJ2-2, with TRBD2 identical over 9 bases. V dropped 5 bases and J dropped 6; count of bases not matched to a gene: 7. Germline CDR1 and CDR2: SNHLY and FYNNEI. CDR3 size: 15 residues.

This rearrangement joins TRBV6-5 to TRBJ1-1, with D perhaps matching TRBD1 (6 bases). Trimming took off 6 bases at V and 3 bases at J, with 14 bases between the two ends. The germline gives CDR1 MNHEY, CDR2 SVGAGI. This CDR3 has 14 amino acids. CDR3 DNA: TGTGCCAGCAGCTTGCTCGGACAGCACACTGAAGCTTTCTTT. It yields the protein CASSLLGQHTEAFF.